Each of the 4 T cell receptor beta chains below was sequenced from the same sample in a study of cytomegalovirus exposure and HLA in healthy donors. The PCR ran on 60 Vbeta and 13 Jbeta primers. The table came from immunoSEQ multiplex PCR; TCRdb's copy has only in-frame clones and leaves some out. The sample has around 150,000 clones; around 80% are singletons. The sample was PBMCs. These receptors all come from a man in his thirties or forties in good health.

This CDR3 is CASSLPTSGRATGELFF. CDR3 DNA sequence: TGTGCCAGCAGTTTACCTACTAGCGGGAGGGCCACCGGGGAGCTGTTTTTT. The chain has TRBV28 and TRBJ2-2; 13 bases fit TRBD2. The ends lost 2 bases at V and 4 bases at J; junction bases unmatched: 4. The CDR3 is 17 amino acids. The germline V gene encodes CDR1 MDHEN and CDR2 SYDVKM.

By share, this clone counts as medium-sized. The chain combines TRBV4-1 with TRBJ2-7; D not resolved. Trimming stripped 3 bases from V and 7 bases from J, with 10 bases between. The CDR3 extends over 12 amino acids. Germline V lookup: CDR1 MGHRA, CDR2 YSYEKL. The CDR3 nucleotides read TGCGCCAGCAGCCATCAATTGAGGGAGCAGTACTTC. Amino acid sequence: CASSHQLREQYF.

The chain uses TRBV5-4 and TRBJ2-1; D may be TRBD2 (6 bases). Per germline, CDR1 SGHNT and CDR2 YYREEE (reference sequence). Trimming shortened V by 4 bases and J by 5 bases, and 19 bases separated the two germline ends. The CDR3 loop spans 16 amino acids. This CDR3 is CASSGISGVVHNEQFF. CDR3 bases: TGTGCCAGCAGCGGAATTAGCGGCGTTGTCCACAATGAGCAGTTCTTC.

The chain recombines TRBV7-8 with TRBJ2-7, with a weak D call TRBD1 (5 bases). The CDR3 sequence is 15 residues long. The germline V and J ends were trimmed by 4 bases and 2 bases, with 15 bases remaining between them. Germline CDR1 is SGHVS and CDR2 is FQNEAQ. CDR3 residues: CASSSREDITYEQYF. CDR3 nucleotide sequence: TGTGCCAGCAGCTCCCGTGAGGACATAACCTACGAGCAGTACTTC.